The rows below give T cell receptor beta chains drawn from one sample of a study of identical twins. MiXCR, run by TCRdb on the 5' RACE reads, gives a single entry per CDR3 protein. The table has 230,000 or so distinct CDR3 sequences, around 8% seen once. These same data were also listed under a study on yellow fever vaccine responses in identical twins.

Material for sequencing was CD8+ T cells sorted from blood. The receptors were sampled from a woman aged 18 to 35 in good health. Both conserved end residues are trimmed from each CDR3.

v_call: TRBV27; cdr3_aa: ASSLSGTGYNEQY
v_call: TRBV27; cdr3_aa: ASSLYRVGWTEAF
v_call: TRBV27; cdr3_aa: ASSFGFANTGELF
v_call: TRBV6-5; cdr3_aa: ASSYSGTQNTEAF
v_call: TRBV7-9; cdr3_aa: ASSPVASGNEQF
v_call: TRBV28; cdr3_aa: ASSSRTLSYEQY
v_call: TRBV7-3; cdr3_aa: ASSPQGAGADTQY
v_call: TRBV11-2; cdr3_aa: ASSLTGERETQY
v_call: TRBV9; cdr3_aa: ASSVDGGPYEQY
v_call: TRBV7-9; cdr3_aa: ASSLEYRGIEQY
v_call: TRBV7-9; cdr3_aa: ASSLGDPYGYT
v_call: TRBV6-2/TRBV6-3; cdr3_aa: ASSWDSSGANVLT
v_call: TRBV5-1; cdr3_aa: ASSSGQTRSTDTQY
v_call: TRBV10-3; cdr3_aa: AISERESRINTDTQY
v_call: TRBV12-3/TRBV12-4; cdr3_aa: ANSRWTAQETQY
v_call: TRBV21-1; cdr3_aa: ASSSGRAPETQY